Listed below are T cell receptor beta chains from one sample, sequenced in a study of cytomegalovirus exposure and HLA in healthy donors. TCRdb's table, derived via immunoSEQ multiplex PCR, lists solely in-frame clones and lacks some. This table holds 90,000 to 150,000 clones, under 80% found once. Sequencing was done on a sample of PBMCs. The receptors derive from a woman in her 50s in good health and CMV-seropositive. Both conserved end residues are part of each CDR3. A D gene is named only where the DNA matches it firmly. Part of the rows lack a size; the others show once, few, many or a class for expanded clones.

D gene: NA; V gene: TRBV2; J gene: TRBJ1-2; clone size: NA; CDR3 DNA: TGTGCCAGCGGCGGATATCCAACCACTAGTCGTGGCTACACCTTC; CDR3 protein: CASGGYPTTSRGYTF
D gene: NA; V gene: TRBV10-1; J gene: TRBJ2-2; clone size: NA; CDR3 DNA: TGCGCCAGCAGTGACGGATGGGAGCTGTTTTTT; CDR3 protein: CASSDGWELFF
D gene: TRBD1; V gene: TRBV6-5; J gene: TRBJ1-6; clone size: NA; CDR3 DNA: TGCGCCAGCAGTTTAGGGGACAGTAATTCACCCCTCCACTTT; CDR3 protein: CASSLGDSNSPLHF
D gene: NA; V gene: TRBV5-5; J gene: TRBJ2-1; clone size: NA; CDR3 DNA: TGTGCCAGCAGCTTGACCTGGACAGCCTCTAGCTCCTACAATGAGCAGTTCTTC; CDR3 protein: CASSLTWTASSSYNEQFF
D gene: NA; V gene: TRBV5-5; J gene: TRBJ2-7; clone size: NA; CDR3 DNA: TGTGCCAGCAGCTTTCAGTACTACGAGCAGTACTTC; CDR3 protein: CASSFQYYEQYF
D gene: TRBD1; V gene: TRBV5-4; J gene: TRBJ1-1; clone size: NA; CDR3 DNA: TGTGCCAGCAGCTCTCAATCGGACAGGGGGCGCGGGAACACTGAAGCTTTCTTT; CDR3 protein: CASSSQSDRGRGNTEAFF
D gene: NA; V gene: TRBV5-8; J gene: TRBJ1-2; clone size: NA; CDR3 DNA: TGTGCCAGCAGCTTGGGCTGGGGGGGAGGCTACACCTTC; CDR3 protein: CASSLGWGGGYTF
D gene: NA; V gene: TRBV19; J gene: TRBJ2-3; clone size: NA; CDR3 DNA: TGTGCCAGTAGTAGCCAGGGGTATACGCAGTATTTT; CDR3 protein: CASSSQGYTQYF
D gene: NA; V gene: TRBV4-3; J gene: TRBJ2-4; clone size: once; CDR3 DNA: TGCGCCAGCAGCCAATTTCCCGGAGGAGGAGAAAACATTCAGTACTTC; CDR3 protein: CASSQFPGGGENIQYF
D gene: TRBD1; V gene: TRBV7-8; J gene: TRBJ1-2; clone size: NA; CDR3 DNA: TGTGCCAGCAGCTTACTCCGACAGGGGAGCGGCTACACCTTC; CDR3 protein: CASSLLRQGSGYTF
D gene: TRBD1; V gene: TRBV9; J gene: TRBJ1-1; clone size: NA; CDR3 DNA: TGTGCCAGCAGCGCCGCGGACAGGGGGCGAGGTAAAGCTTTCTTT; CDR3 protein: CASSAADRGRGKAFF
D gene: NA; V gene: TRBV7-9; J gene: TRBJ1-5; clone size: few; CDR3 DNA: TGTGCCAGCAGCTCCGAAGTCGGTGGCAATCAGCCCCAGCATTTT; CDR3 protein: CASSSEVGGNQPQHF
D gene: NA; V gene: TRBV2; J gene: TRBJ2-7; clone size: NA; CDR3 DNA: TGTGCCAGCAGTGACAGGGTCTACGAGCAGTACTTC; CDR3 protein: CASSDRVYEQYF
D gene: TRBD2; V gene: TRBV7-6; J gene: TRBJ2-7; clone size: once; CDR3 DNA: TGTGCCAGCAGTACTACCACGAGCGGGATGGGCGAGCAGTACTTC; CDR3 protein: CASSTTTSGMGEQYF
D gene: NA; V gene: TRBV2; J gene: TRBJ2-4; clone size: once; CDR3 DNA: TGTGCCAGCAGTATAGGAGAAAACATTCAGTACTTC; CDR3 protein: CASSIGENIQYF
D gene: TRBD2; V gene: TRBV29-1; J gene: TRBJ2-3; clone size: NA; CDR3 DNA: TGCAGCGTTGGGACTAGCGGGAGTGCAGATACGCAGTATTTT; CDR3 protein: CSVGTSGSADTQYF
D gene: TRBD1; V gene: TRBV19; J gene: TRBJ2-7; clone size: NA; CDR3 DNA: TGTGCCAGTACAGATCCCGGGACAGGGGCCTACGAGCAGTACTTC; CDR3 protein: CASTDPGTGAYEQYF